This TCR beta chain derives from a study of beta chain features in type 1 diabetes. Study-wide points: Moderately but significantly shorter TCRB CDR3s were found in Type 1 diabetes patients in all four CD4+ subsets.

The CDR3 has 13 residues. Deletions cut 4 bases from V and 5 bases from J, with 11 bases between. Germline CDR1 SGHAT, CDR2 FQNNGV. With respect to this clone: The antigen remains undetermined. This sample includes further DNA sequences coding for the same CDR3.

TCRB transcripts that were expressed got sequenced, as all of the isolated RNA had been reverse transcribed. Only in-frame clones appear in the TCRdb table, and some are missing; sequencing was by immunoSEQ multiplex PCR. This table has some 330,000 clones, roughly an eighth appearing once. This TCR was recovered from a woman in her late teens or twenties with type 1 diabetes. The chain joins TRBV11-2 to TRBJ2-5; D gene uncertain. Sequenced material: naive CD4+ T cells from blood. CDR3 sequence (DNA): TGTGCCAGCAGCTCCGGAGTTCAGGAGACCCAGTACTTC. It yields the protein CASSSGVQETQYF.